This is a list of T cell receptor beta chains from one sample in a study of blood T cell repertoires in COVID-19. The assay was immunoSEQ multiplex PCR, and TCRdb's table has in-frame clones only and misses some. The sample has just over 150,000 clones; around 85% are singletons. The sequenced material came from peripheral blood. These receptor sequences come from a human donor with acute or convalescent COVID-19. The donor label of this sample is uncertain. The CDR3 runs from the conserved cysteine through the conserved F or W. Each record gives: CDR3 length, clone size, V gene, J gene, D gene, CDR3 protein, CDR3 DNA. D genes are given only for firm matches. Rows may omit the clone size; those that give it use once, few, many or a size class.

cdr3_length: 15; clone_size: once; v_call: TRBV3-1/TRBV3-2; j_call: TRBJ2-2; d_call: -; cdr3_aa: CASSLISGRAGELFF; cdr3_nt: TGTGCCAGCAGCCTTATCAGCGGGCGGGCCGGGGAGCTGTTTTTT
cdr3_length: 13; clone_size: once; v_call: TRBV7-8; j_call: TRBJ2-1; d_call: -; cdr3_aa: CASSPSRSGEQFF; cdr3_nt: TGTGCCAGCAGCCCAAGCCGAAGTGGTGAGCAGTTCTTC
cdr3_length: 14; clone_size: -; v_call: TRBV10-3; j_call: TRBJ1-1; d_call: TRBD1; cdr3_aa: CAINAGGRSTEAFF; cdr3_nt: TGTGCCATCAACGCAGGGGGCAGGAGCACTGAAGCTTTCTTT
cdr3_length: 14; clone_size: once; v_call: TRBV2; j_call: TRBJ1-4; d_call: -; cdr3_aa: CASSDGRSNEKLFF; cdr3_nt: TGTGCCAGCAGTGATGGTAGGAGTAATGAAAAACTGTTTTTT
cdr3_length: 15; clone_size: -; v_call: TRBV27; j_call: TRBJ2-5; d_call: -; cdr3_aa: CASSPTGRGSLAQYF; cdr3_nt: TGTGCCAGCAGTCCTACAGGGAGGGGTAGCCTAGCCCAGTACTTC
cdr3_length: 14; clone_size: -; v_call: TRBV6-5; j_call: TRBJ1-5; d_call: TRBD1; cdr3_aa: CASSYDRGDQPQHF; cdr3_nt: TGTGCCAGCAGTTACGACAGGGGGGATCAGCCCCAGCATTTT
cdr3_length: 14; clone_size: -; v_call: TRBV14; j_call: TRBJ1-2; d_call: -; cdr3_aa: CASSQGPGRQGYTF; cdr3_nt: TGTGCCAGCAGCCAAGGGCCAGGGAGGCAGGGCTACACCTTC
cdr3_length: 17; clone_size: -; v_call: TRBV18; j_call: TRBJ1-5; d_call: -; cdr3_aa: CASSPLPPRGSNQPQHF; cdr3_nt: TGTGCCAGCTCACCCCTCCCACCACGCGGTAGCAATCAGCCCCAGCATTTT
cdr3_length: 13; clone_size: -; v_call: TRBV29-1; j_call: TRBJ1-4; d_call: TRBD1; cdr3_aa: CSAGQGLNEKLFF; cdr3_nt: TGCAGCGCCGGACAGGGGTTGAATGAAAAACTGTTTTTT
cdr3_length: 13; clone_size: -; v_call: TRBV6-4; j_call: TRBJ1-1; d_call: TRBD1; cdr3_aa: CASGQELNTEAFF; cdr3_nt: TGTGCCAGCGGACAGGAGCTGAACACTGAAGCTTTCTTT
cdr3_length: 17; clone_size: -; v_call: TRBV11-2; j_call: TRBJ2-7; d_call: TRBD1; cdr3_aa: CASSSLGDRGGSYEQYF; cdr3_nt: TGTGCCAGCAGCTCCCTGGGTGACAGGGGAGGTTCCTACGAGCAGTACTTC
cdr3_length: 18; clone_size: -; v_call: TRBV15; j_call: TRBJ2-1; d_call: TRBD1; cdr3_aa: CATSRERGRVTAYNEQFF; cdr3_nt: TGTGCCACCAGCAGAGAAAGGGGGCGGGTGACTGCCTACAATGAGCAGTTCTTC
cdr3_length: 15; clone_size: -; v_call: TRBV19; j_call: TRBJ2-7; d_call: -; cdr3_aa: CASSIDHGPAQEQYF; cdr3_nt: TGTGCCAGTAGTATAGACCATGGGCCAGCACAGGAGCAGTACTTC
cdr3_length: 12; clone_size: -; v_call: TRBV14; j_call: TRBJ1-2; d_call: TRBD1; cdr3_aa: CASGAGGFGYTF; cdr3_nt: TGTGCCAGCGGTGCAGGGGGCTTTGGCTACACCTTC
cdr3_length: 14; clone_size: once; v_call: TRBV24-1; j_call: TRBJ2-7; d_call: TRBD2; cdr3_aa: CATSNGGSSYEQYF; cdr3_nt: TGTGCCACCAGTAACGGGGGGAGCTCCTACGAGCAGTACTTC
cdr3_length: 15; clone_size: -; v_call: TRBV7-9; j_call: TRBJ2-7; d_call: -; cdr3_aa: CASSLVVTGSYEQYF; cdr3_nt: TGTGCCAGCAGCTTAGTGGTGACGGGCTCCTACGAGCAGTACTTC
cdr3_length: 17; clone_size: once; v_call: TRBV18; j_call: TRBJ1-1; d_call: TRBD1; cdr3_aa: CASSPRGQGAMNTEAFF; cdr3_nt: TGTGCCAGCTCACCACGGGGACAGGGGGCAATGAACACTGAAGCTTTCTTT
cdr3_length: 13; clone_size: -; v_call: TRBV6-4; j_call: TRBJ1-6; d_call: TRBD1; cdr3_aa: CASRQGVDSPLHF; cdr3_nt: TGTGCCAGCCGACAGGGAGTTGATTCACCCCTCCACTTT
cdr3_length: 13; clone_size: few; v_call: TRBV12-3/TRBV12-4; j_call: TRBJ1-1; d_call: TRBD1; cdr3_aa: CASSFGDSTEAFF; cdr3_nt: TGTGCCAGCAGTTTCGGGGACAGCACTGAAGCTTTCTTT
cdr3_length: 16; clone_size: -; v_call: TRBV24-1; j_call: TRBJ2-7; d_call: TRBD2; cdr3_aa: CATSGGRGFPTYEQYF; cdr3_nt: TGTGCCACCTCTGGGGGGAGGGGATTTCCCACCTACGAGCAGTACTTC
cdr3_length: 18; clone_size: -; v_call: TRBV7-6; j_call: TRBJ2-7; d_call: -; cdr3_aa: CASSLAFSPATPSYEQYF; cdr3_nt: TGTGCCAGCAGCTTAGCGTTTTCCCCCGCAACACCCTCCTACGAGCAGTACTTC
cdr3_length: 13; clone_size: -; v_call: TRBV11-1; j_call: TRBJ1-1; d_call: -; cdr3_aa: CASSLEGGTEAFF; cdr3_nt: TGTGCCAGCAGCTTAGAGGGAGGGACTGAAGCTTTCTTT
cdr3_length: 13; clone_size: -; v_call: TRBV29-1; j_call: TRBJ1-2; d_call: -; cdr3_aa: CSVEDRSNYGYTF; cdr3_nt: TGCAGCGTTGAAGATCGGAGTAACTATGGCTACACCTTC
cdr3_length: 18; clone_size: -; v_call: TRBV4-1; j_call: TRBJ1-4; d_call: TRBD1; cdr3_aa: CASSQVPPGGGNNEKLFF; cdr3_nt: TGCGCCAGCAGCCAAGTCCCCCCAGGGGGCGGGAATAATGAAAAACTGTTTTTT
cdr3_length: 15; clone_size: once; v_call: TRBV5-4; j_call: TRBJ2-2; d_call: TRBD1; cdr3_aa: CASSLGTGNTGELFF; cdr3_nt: TGTGCCAGCAGCTTGGGGACAGGGAACACCGGGGAGCTGTTTTTT
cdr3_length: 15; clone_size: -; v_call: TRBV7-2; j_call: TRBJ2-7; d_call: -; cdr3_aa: CASSFVRVGGYEQYF; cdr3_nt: TGTGCCAGCAGCTTCGTCAGGGTTGGTGGGTACGAGCAGTACTTC
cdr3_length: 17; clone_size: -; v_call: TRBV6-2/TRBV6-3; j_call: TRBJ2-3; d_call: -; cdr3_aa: CASSRRRGVAGTDTQYF; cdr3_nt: TGTGCCAGCAGTCGGAGACGAGGCGTAGCAGGCACAGATACGCAGTATTTT
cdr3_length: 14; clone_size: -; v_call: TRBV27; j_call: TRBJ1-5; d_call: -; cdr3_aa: CASSFDRGNQPQHF; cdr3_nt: TGTGCCAGCAGCTTCGACCGGGGCAATCAGCCCCAGCATTTT
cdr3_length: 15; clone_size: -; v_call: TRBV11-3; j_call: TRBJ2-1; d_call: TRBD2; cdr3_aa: CASSREAGGYNEQFF; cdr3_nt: TGTGCCAGCAGCCGCGAGGCGGGGGGTTACAATGAGCAGTTCTTC
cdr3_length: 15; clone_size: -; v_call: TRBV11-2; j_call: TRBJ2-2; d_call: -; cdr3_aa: CASSLVLAAPGELFF; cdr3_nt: TGTGCCAGCAGCTTAGTATTAGCGGCCCCCGGGGAGCTGTTTTTT
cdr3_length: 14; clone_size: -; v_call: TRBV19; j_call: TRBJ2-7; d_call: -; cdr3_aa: CASSPGTPPYEQYF; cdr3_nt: TGTGCCAGTAGCCCCGGGACACCCCCCTACGAGCAGTACTTC
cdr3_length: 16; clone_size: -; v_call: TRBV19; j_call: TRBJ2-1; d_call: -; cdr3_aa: CASSIIGGAKHNEQFF; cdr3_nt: TGTGCCAGTAGTATCATTGGAGGGGCGAAACACAATGAGCAGTTCTTC
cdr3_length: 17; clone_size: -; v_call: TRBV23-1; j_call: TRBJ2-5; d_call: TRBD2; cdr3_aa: CASSQSWTSGIQETQYF; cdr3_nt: TGCGCCAGCAGTCAATCCTGGACTAGCGGGATACAAGAGACCCAGTACTTC
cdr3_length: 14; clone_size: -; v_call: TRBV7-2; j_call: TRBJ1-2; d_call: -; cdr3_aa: CASSSGTTNYGYTF; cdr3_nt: TGTGCCAGCAGCTCTGGCACCACTAACTATGGCTACACCTTC
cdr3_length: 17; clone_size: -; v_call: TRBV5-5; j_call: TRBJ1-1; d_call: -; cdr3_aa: CASSHSPIGVTNTEAFF; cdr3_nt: TGTGCCAGCAGTCATTCCCCAATAGGGGTGACGAACACTGAAGCTTTCTTT
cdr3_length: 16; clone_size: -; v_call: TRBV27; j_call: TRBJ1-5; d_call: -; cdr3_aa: CASSSSGTSGNQPQHF; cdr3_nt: TGTGCCAGCAGTTCCTCAGGGACTTCTGGGAATCAGCCCCAGCATTTT
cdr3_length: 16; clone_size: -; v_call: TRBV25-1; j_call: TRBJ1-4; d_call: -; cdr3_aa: CASSDTLTARYEKLFF; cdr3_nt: TGTGCCAGCAGTGACACCTTGACAGCGAGGTACGAAAAACTGTTTTTT
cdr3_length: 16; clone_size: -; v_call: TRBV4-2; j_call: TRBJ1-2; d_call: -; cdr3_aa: CASSQEISPRYYGYTF; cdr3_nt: TGTGCCAGCAGCCAAGAGATTAGCCCAAGATACTATGGCTACACCTTC
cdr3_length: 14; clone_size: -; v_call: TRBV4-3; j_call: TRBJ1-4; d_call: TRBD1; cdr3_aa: CANSRDRAGEKLFF; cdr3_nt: TGCGCCAACAGCCGCGACAGGGCGGGTGAAAAACTGTTTTTT
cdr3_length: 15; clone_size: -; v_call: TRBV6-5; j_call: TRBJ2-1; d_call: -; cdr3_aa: CASSYDRGSYNEQFF; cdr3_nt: TGTGCCAGCAGTTACGACCGAGGGTCCTACAATGAGCAGTTCTTC
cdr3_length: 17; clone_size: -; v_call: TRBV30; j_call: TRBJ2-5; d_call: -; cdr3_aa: CAWSHTRRDWNKETQYF; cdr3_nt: TGTGCCTGGAGCCATACGCGAAGAGACTGGAATAAAGAGACCCAGTACTTC